This T cell receptor (beta chain) was identified during a study of blood T cell repertoires in COVID-19. Study overall: Sources were T cells, B-cell-depleted T cells, or PBMCs; the material itself was cDNA or gDNA.

Produced via immunoSEQ multiplex PCR; TCRdb's table is partial and in-frame only. The sample lists around 160,000 clones; roughly 90% were seen once. Participants' own reports of clinical history determined their cohort assignment. This clone has only one observation. Germline CDR1 is SGHTS and CDR2 is YDEGEE. With V trimmed by 1 base and J by 0 bases, 7 bases remained unmatched. CDR3 length: 18 residues. This chain links TRBV5-8 with TRBJ2-2; TRBD2 matches at 9 bases. The specimen was PBMCs or T cells enriched from blood (not recorded which). The clonotype comes from a woman aged 25-40 years with acute COVID-19. CDR3 region: CASSLLRGGTANTGELFF. CDR3 bases: TGTGCCAGCAGCTTGCTGCGGGGGGGCACCGCGAACACCGGGGAGCTGTTTTTT.